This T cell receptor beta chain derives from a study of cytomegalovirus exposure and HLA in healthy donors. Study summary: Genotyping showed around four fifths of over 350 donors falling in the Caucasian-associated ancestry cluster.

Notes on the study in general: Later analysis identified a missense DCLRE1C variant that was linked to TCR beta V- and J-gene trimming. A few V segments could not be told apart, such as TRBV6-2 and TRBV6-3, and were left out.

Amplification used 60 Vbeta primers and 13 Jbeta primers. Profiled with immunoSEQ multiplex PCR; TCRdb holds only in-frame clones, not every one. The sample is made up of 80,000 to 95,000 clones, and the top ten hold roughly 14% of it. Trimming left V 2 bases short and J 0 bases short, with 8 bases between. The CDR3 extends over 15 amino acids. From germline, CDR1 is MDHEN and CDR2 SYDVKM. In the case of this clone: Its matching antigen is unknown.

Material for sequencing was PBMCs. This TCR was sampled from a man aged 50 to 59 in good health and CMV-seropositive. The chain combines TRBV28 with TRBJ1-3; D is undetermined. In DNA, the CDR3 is TGTGCCAGCAGTTTACCCCGTAGCTCTGGAAACACCATATATTTT. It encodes CASSLPRSSGNTIYF. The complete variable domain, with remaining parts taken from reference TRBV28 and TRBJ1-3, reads DVKVTQSSRYLVKRTGEKVFLECVQDMDHENMFWYRQDPGLGLRLIYFSYDVKMKEKGDIPEGYSVSREKKERFSLILESASTNQTSMYLCASSLPRSSGNTIYFGEGSWLTVV.